The clone carrying this T cell receptor (beta chain) was observed many times. The antigen is not known. The sample is drawn from a study of Graves' ophthalmopathy and Graves' hyperthyroidism. This CDR3 contains 16 residues. Trimming removed 5 bases from V and 4 bases from J, with 19 bases in between. Amplification of TCR beta CDR3 regions used RNA transcripts. Investigators did first-round RT-PCR with HTBI primers, then second-round multiplex PCR. A single record per CDR3 protein comes from TCRdb applying MiXCR to the multiplex PCR reads. Among hundreds of thousands of distinct CDR3 sequences, under 25% were seen once, and the ten largest hold around 3.2%. Ophthalmopathy absent within 18 months of follow-up marked hyperthyroidism as stable. Study outcomes and limitations: Most thyroid clonotypes with frequency above 0.001 were detected in blood too.

This chain connects TRBV12-3 or TRBV12-4 to TRBJ2-3; weak D call: TRBD2 (5 bases). Sequencing input: peripheral blood. The TCR was taken from a woman aged 18-35 years with stable Graves' hyperthyroidism. The CDR3: CASSSSERRFPDTQYF. CDR3 coding DNA: TGTGCCAGCAGTAGTAGCGAGAGGAGGTTCCCAGATACGCAGTATTTT.